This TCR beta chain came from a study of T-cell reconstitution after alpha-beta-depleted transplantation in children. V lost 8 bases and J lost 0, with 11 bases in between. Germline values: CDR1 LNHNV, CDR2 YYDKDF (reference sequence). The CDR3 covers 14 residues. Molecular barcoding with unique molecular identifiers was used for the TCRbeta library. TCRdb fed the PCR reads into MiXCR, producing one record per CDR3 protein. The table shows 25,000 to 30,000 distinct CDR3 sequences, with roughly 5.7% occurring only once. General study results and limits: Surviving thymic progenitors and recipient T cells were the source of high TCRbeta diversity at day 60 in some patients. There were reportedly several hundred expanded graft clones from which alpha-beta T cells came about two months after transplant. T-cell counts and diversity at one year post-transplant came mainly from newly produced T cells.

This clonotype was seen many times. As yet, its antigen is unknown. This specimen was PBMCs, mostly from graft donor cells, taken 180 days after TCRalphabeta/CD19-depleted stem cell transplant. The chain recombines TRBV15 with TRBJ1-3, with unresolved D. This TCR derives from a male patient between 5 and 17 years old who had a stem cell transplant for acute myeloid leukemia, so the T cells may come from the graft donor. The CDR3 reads CATRVGSSGNTIYF. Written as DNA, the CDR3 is TGTGCCACCCGAGTAGGGTCCTCTGGAAACACCATATATTTT.